One and the same sample provided the 21 T cell receptor beta chains below, sequenced in a study. MiXCR, applied by TCRdb to the 5' RACE reads, yields one record per CDR3 protein. The table lists roughly 64,000 distinct CDR3 sequences, under 25% of them singletons, with just under 3% in the top ten. Sequenced material: memory CD4+ T cells sorted from a lymph node. Subset given: memory CD4+ T cells, CD4+CD45RO+CD25-. The receptors here all came from a female donor with breast cancer.

This clonotype was recorded at least ten times. V and J are TRBV6-2 or TRBV6-3 and TRBJ2-7; the match to TRBD2 covers 11 bases. CDR1 is MNHEY and CDR2 is SVGEGT in the germline V gene. Germline trimming cut 8 bases from V and 1 base from J; bases unmatched to any gene: 10. The CDR3 length is 16 residues. The CDR3 protein is CASRASLAGVSYEQYF. The CDR3 DNA follows: TGTGCCAGCCGGGCTTCACTAGCGGGAGTTTCCTACGAGCAGTACTTC.

This chain links TRBV11-3 with TRBJ1-3; D might be TRBD1 (5 bases). The CDR3 is made up of 15 amino acids. V was pared by 5 bases and J by 0 bases, with 11 bases between. Germline V CDR1 and CDR2: SGHNT, YENEEA. CDR3 in DNA: TGTGCCAGCAGCCGGGGCGGCAACTCTGGAAACACCATATATTTT. It is translated as CASSRGGNSGNTIYF.

This clonotype has ten or more counts. The V and J genes are TRBV5-1 and TRBJ1-1; D is perhaps TRBD1 (6 bases). Trimming cost V 0 bases and J 1 base, with 7 bases left between them. CDR1 and CDR2 (germline): SGHRS, YFSETQ. This CDR3 region has 14 residues. The CDR3 is CASSLETGNTEAFF. CDR3 DNA: TGCGCCAGCAGCTTGGAGACAGGGAACACTGAAGCTTTCTTT.

This clonotype was recorded many times. This chain connects TRBV5-1 to TRBJ2-2; the match to TRBD2 covers 10 bases. Germline CDR1 reads SGHRS; CDR2 reads YFSETQ. The trim removed 2 bases at V and 5 bases at J, leaving 3 bases unmatched. The CDR3 is made up of 15 amino acids. CDR3 amino acids: CASSFSGRNTGELFF. The CDR3 region has the DNA TGCGCCAGCAGCTTTAGCGGGAGGAATACCGGGGAGCTGTTTTTT.

The chain links TRBV20-1 to TRBJ2-5; possible D gene TRBD2, 6 bases. Germline CDR1 reads DFQATT; CDR2 reads SNEGSKA (reference sequence). Trimming left V 3 bases short and J 5 bases short, with 16 bases between. The CDR3 totals 14 residues. Written as DNA, the CDR3 is TGCAGTGCTAGGGACTACCGGATCGGGGAGACCCAGTACTTC. This translates into CSARDYRIGETQYF.

The genes are TRBV7-8 and TRBJ2-3; no definite D call. The CDR3 extends over 15 amino acids. Germline V gene data show CDR1 as SGHVS and CDR2 as FQNEAQ. The germline V and J ends were trimmed by 5 bases and 3 bases, with 15 bases remaining between them. CDR3 amino acids: CASSPTSRGTDTQYF. The CDR3 DNA sequence: TGTGCCAGCAGCCCCACCTCAAGAGGAACAGATACGCAGTATTTT.

CDR3 in amino acids: CAWSVLPGAGHPYEQYF. For the CDR3, the DNA is TGTGCCTGGAGTGTACTGCCAGGTGCAGGGCATCCCTACGAGCAGTACTTC. The V gene is TRBV30, the J gene TRBJ2-7, with a weak D call TRBD1 (5 bases). The CDR3 is 17 amino acids. Trimming removed 0 bases at V and 2 bases at J, with 20 bases between. Germline CDR1 and CDR2: GTSNPN and SVGIG (reference sequence).

This rearrangement joins TRBV7-2 to TRBJ1-6; 8 nucleotides line up with TRBD1. The germline gives CDR1 SGHTA, CDR2 FQGNSA. The CDR3 sequence is 15 residues long. J was trimmed by 5 bases and V by 4 bases; bases with no gene match: 4. CDR3 region: CASSWTGSDNSPLHF. The CDR3 coding sequence is TGTGCCAGCAGCTGGACAGGGTCGGATAATTCACCCCTCCACTTT.

The chain carries TRBV7-9 and TRBJ2-5, with D perhaps matching TRBD2 (6 bases). CDR3 length: 14 amino acids. V dropped 6 bases and J dropped 3 bases, with 14 bases sitting between them. Looked up from germline, CDR1 is SEHNR and CDR2 is FQNEAQ (reference sequence). Written as DNA, the CDR3 is TGTGCCAGCAGGCGGGGAGTTCGAGAAGAGACCCAGTACTTC. It translates to CASRRGVREETQYF.

This clonotype was detected only a few times. The chain carries TRBV25-1 and TRBJ1-3; D remains ambiguous. The CDR3 consists of 15 residues. Germline CDR1 MGHDK, CDR2 SYGVNS. The germline V and J ends were trimmed by 2 bases and 0 bases, with 8 bases remaining between them. CDR3 coding DNA: TGTGCCAGCAGTGAACAGATAGGCTCTGGAAACACCATATATTTT. As protein: CASSEQIGSGNTIYF.

This clonotype has a count of ten or more. The gene calls are TRBV28 and TRBJ1-2; D is unclear. Trimming cost V 6 bases and J 2 bases, with 10 bases left between them. The CDR3 contains 13 residues. Per the germline V gene, CDR1 is MDHEN and CDR2 is SYDVKM. The CDR3 here is CASSADINYGYTF. The CDR3 DNA reads as TGTGCCAGCAGCGCCGATATCAACTATGGCTACACCTTC.

This rearrangement joins TRBV6-6 to TRBJ2-7; a weak D match, TRBD2 (5 bases). Trimming took off 0 bases at V and 0 bases at J, with 9 bases between the two ends. Germline CDR1 is MNHNY and CDR2 is SVGAGI (reference sequence). CDR3 length: 15 amino acids. DNA for the CDR3: TGTGCCAGCAGTTACTCGGCGGGTTTCTCCTACGAGCAGTACTTC. Translating it yields CASSYSAGFSYEQYF.

The sample holds a few counts of this clonotype. The chain joins TRBV7-3 to TRBJ2-4; 7 bases fit TRBD2. V trimming: 5 bases; J trimming: 3 bases; junction bases outside the gene matches: 22. CDR1 SGHTA and CDR2 FQGTGA come from the germline V gene. There are 20 residues in the CDR3. In nucleotides, the CDR3 is TGTGCCAGCAGCCAAGGAGAGTTCAGGCTAGCGGTTGGGGGCAAAAACATTCAGTACTTC. It is translated as CASSQGEFRLAVGGKNIQYF.

The chain has TRBV6-2 or TRBV6-3 and TRBJ1-5; D gene ambiguous. Germline CDR1 and CDR2: MNHEY and SVGEGT. This CDR3 spans 15 amino acids. With 2 bases removed from V and 4 bases from J, the gap between germline ends came to 12 bases. The CDR3 DNA reads TGTGCCAGCAGTTACCGTGGGCAGTCAAATCAGCCCCAGCATTTT. It translates to CASSYRGQSNQPQHF.

The chain joins TRBV5-1 to TRBJ1-2, with a possible D match to TRBD1 (5 bases). This CDR3 region has 14 residues. CDR1 is SGHRS, CDR2 YFSETQ, per germline. Trimming pared 5 bases from V and 7 bases from J, leaving 18 bases between. CDR3 sequence: CASRNPGERVGYTF. Written as DNA, the CDR3 is TGCGCCAGCAGGAACCCGGGGGAAAGAGTTGGCTACACCTTC.

The rearrangement joins TRBV12-3 or TRBV12-4 to TRBJ2-1, with 9 positions matching TRBD2. V lost 3 bases to trimming and J lost 7 bases; unmatched junction nucleotides: 7. The CDR3 covers 15 residues. The CDR3 region is CASSFPAGGINEQFF. CDR3 coding DNA: TGTGCCAGCAGTTTCCCAGCGGGAGGAATTAATGAGCAGTTCTTC.

This clonotype has only a few counts. The chain combines TRBV5-1 with TRBJ1-2; unclear D gene. Germline V gene data show CDR1 as SGHRS and CDR2 as YFSETQ. The CDR3 runs to 14 residues. The germline V and J ends were trimmed by 0 bases and 5 bases, with 11 bases remaining between them. CDR3 loop: CASSLEAGTYGYTF. CDR3 nucleotides: TGCGCCAGCAGCTTGGAAGCAGGAACGTATGGCTACACCTTC.

This clonotype was seen more than once but under ten times. The V gene is TRBV7-9, the J gene TRBJ2-7; D not resolved. The CDR3 loop spans 11 amino acids. V was clipped by 4 bases and J by 2 bases, with 3 bases between them. CDR1 is SEHNR, CDR2 FQNEAQ, per germline (reference sequence). The CDR3 is CASSSAYEQYF. In nucleotides, the CDR3 is TGTGCCAGCAGCTCCGCCTACGAGCAGTACTTC.

This clonotype was recorded at least ten times. J is TRBJ1-1 and V is TRBV27; D may be TRBD1 (6 bases). CDR1 is MNHEY, CDR2 SMNVEV, per germline (reference sequence). V was pared by 4 bases and J by 5 bases, with 17 bases between. The CDR3 consists of 15 residues. CDR3 nucleotides: TGTGCCAGCAGTTCTACCAAGGGGGATCGGACTGAAGCTTTCTTT. Amino acid sequence: CASSSTKGDRTEAFF.

The chain uses TRBV7-9 and TRBJ1-2, with 8 positions matching TRBD1. The junction had 6 bases not matched to a gene; V was cut back by 3 bases and J by 3 bases. The CDR3 runs to 15 residues. Looked up from germline, CDR1 is SEHNR and CDR2 is FQNEAQ (reference sequence). CDR3 in amino acids: CASSFGQGLDYGYTF. CDR3 sequence (DNA): TGTGCCAGCAGCTTCGGACAGGGCCTGGACTATGGCTACACCTTC.

J is TRBJ1-5 and V is TRBV20-1; D is perhaps TRBD1 (5 bases). The CDR3 has 14 amino acids. Trimming cost V 3 bases and J 3 bases, with 12 bases left between them. From germline, CDR1 is DFQATT and CDR2 SNEGSKA (reference sequence). CDR3 DNA: TGCAGTGCTAGTCGGGGCAGGGACAATCAGCCCCAGCATTTT. It specifies CSASRGRDNQPQHF.